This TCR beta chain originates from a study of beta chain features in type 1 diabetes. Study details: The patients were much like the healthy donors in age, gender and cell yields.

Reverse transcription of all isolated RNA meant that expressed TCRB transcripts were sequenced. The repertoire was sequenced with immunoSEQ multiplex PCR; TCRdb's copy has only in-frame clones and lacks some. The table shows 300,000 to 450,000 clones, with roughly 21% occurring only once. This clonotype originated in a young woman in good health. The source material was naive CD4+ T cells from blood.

In DNA form, the CDR3 reads TGTGCCACCAGCAGCCGACTAGCGGGCCAAGAGACCCAGTACTTC. Amino acid sequence: CATSSRLAGQETQYF. V and J are TRBV15 and TRBJ2-5; 10 bases fit TRBD2. CDR1 LNHNV and CDR2 YYDKDF come from the germline V gene (reference sequence). The V and J ends lost 3 bases and 1 base, in that order; junction bases with no gene match: 2. The CDR3 spans 15 residues.